The 18 T cell receptor beta chains below all came from one sample that was sequenced in a study of shared clonotypes between healthy human individuals. Profiled with immunoSEQ multiplex PCR; TCRdb holds only in-frame clones, not every one. The sample yields over 950,000 clones, 77% seen once. The sequenced material came from memory CD4+ T cells from PBMCs. Subset in this sample: CD45RA-negative fraction. The receptors were gathered from a man aged 18 to 29 in good health. Some clones in this sample may be carry-over from other donors' samples.

The chain links TRBV9 to TRBJ2-5; D gene unclear. This CDR3 has 13 amino acids. Trimming shortened V by 0 bases and J by 9 bases, and 12 bases separated the two germline ends. Germline V gives CDR1 SGDLS, CDR2 YYNGEE. The chain's CDR3 is CASSVASFGSQYF. The CDR3 DNA follows: TGTGCCAGCAGCGTAGCTAGTTTCGGTTCCCAGTACTTC.

The gene calls are TRBV2 and TRBJ1-1; D is unclear. The germline V gene encodes CDR1 SNHLY and CDR2 FYNNEI. V was shortened by 7 bases and J by 5 bases, with 8 bases between the two germline ends. The CDR3 consists of 11 residues. The CDR3 DNA reads TGTGCCAGCACAGAGGCTACTGAAGCTTTCTTT. Translated: CASTEATEAFF.

V gene TRBV30 combines with J gene TRBJ2-1; 13 bases fit TRBD2. Germline V gene data show CDR1 as GTSNPN and CDR2 as SVGIG (reference sequence). With V trimmed by 0 bases and J by 2 bases, 10 bases remained unmatched. This CDR3 contains 19 residues. CDR3 DNA: TGTGCCTGGAGTGTACGGGGGACTAGCGGGAAGGTCCCCTACAATGAGCAGTTCTTC. Translation gives CAWSVRGTSGKVPYNEQFF.

The chain combines TRBV7-8 with TRBJ2-6; tentative D call: TRBD1 (6 bases). The V gene lost 4 bases and the J gene lost 4 bases, with 14 bases spanning the gap. Germline V gene lookup returns CDR1 SGHVS and CDR2 FQNEAQ. The CDR3 has 16 residues. This chain's CDR3 is CASSSWGQGGANVLTF. The CDR3 DNA is TGTGCCAGCAGCTCCTGGGGGCAGGGAGGGGCCAACGTCCTGACTTTC.

The rearrangement links TRBV11-2 to TRBJ2-1, with TRBD1 as a possible D gene (5 bases). The CDR3 spans 15 residues. Trimming removed 3 bases from V and 3 bases from J, with 12 bases in between. CDR1 and CDR2 from the germline V gene are SGHAT and FQNNGV. DNA of the CDR3: TGTGCCAGCAGCTTTTTGTCAGGGCTCTACAATGAGCAGTTCTTC. Amino acid sequence: CASSFLSGLYNEQFF.

The chain combines TRBV5-1 with TRBJ1-5; D remains unclear. V was cut by 0 bases and J by 11 bases, with 9 bases left in between. The germline gives CDR1 SGHRS, CDR2 YFSETQ. The CDR3 has 12 residues. CDR3 nucleotide sequence: TGCGCCAGCAGCTTGGGTTACTTGGCCCAGCATTTT. Its translation is CASSLGYLAQHF. The entire variable domain, with the rest obtained from reference TRBV5-1 and TRBJ1-5, is as follows: KAGVTQTPRYLIKTRGQQVTLSCSPISGHRSVSWYQQTPGQGLQFLFEYFSETQRNKGNFPGRFSGRQFSNSRSEMNVSTLELGDSALYLCASSLGYLAQHFGDGTRLSIL.

The rearrangement uses TRBV7-9 and TRBJ1-5, with TRBD1 matching over 7 bases. The CDR3 runs 15 residues. Germline V CDR1 and CDR2: SEHNR, FQNEAQ (reference sequence). V shed 5 bases and J 3 bases; nucleotides not matched to a gene: 7. The CDR3 region is CASSPGGHHNQPQHF. CDR3 bases: TGTGCCAGCAGCCCAGGGGGACATCACAATCAGCCCCAGCATTTT.

V gene TRBV6-5 combines with J gene TRBJ2-7; D is possibly TRBD2 (5 bases). The CDR3 extends over 11 amino acids. Looked up from germline, CDR1 is MNHEY and CDR2 is SVGAGI. V lost 6 bases and J lost 3, with 6 bases in between. CDR3 sequence reads: CASRAGYEQYF. In nucleotides, the CDR3 is TGTGCCAGCAGGGCGGGCTACGAGCAGTACTTC.

The rearrangement uses TRBV11-3 and TRBJ2-1; D is ambiguous. Germline V gives CDR1 SGHNT, CDR2 YENEEA. The CDR3 consists of 13 residues. Trimming removed 4 bases at V and 5 bases at J, with 9 bases between. The CDR3 region has the DNA TGTGCCAGCAGCTCACCTCGCCACAATGAGCAGTTCTTC. Translation gives CASSSPRHNEQFF.

This sequence joins TRBV29-1 and TRBJ2-7; 7 bases align to TRBD1. Germline V CDR1 and CDR2: SQVTM, ANQGSEA. The CDR3 has 12 amino acids. After removal of 7 bases from V and 2 bases from J, the junction contained 5 bases not matched to a gene. CDR3 DNA sequence: TGCAGCGCCGTGGGACAGCCCTACGAGCAGTACTTC. It is translated as CSAVGQPYEQYF.

This clone was counted a few times. The chain couples TRBV29-1 to TRBJ1-5; the match to TRBD1 covers 8 bases. The CDR3 sequence is 14 residues long. In germline, CDR1 is SQVTM, CDR2 ANQGSEA. J gave up 3 bases and V 6 bases, and 7 bases lay outside the gene matches. CDR3 region: CSVKAGGFNQPQHF. CDR3 coding DNA: TGCAGCGTCAAGGCAGGGGGCTTCAATCAGCCCCAGCATTTT.

V usage is TRBV12-5 and J usage is TRBJ2-7, with 10 bases matching TRBD2. Germline V lookup: CDR1 LGHNT, CDR2 FRNRAP. V lost 7 bases and J lost 2; bases outside the gene matches: 5. CDR3 length: 14 residues. CDR3 in amino acids: CASVRTSGTYEQYF. The DNA for the CDR3 is TGTGCTAGTGTGAGGACTAGCGGAACCTACGAGCAGTACTTC.

This clone was seen ten or more times. Other DNA sequences from this sample encode an identical CDR3 as well. V and J are TRBV4-1 and TRBJ2-7; a weak D match, TRBD2 (5 bases). Germline assignment: CDR1 MGHRA and CDR2 YSYEKL. There are 18 residues in the CDR3. V lost 0 bases and J 0 bases, leaving 18 bases between the germline ends. CDR3: CASSQDIPRLAYSYEQYF. The CDR3 DNA sequence: TGCGCCAGCAGCCAAGATATTCCGCGCCTAGCCTACTCCTACGAGCAGTACTTC.

V gene TRBV5-1 combines with J gene TRBJ1-1, with D perhaps matching TRBD1 (6 bases). Germline V gene sequence: CDR1 SGHRS, CDR2 YFSETQ. This CDR3 spans 14 amino acids. Trimming removed 6 bases from V and 4 bases from J, with 16 bases in between. CDR3 in DNA: TGCGCCAGCACCTCCGGGGGGCTCGGCACTGAAGCTTTCTTT. It codes for CASTSGGLGTEAFF.

This rearrangement joins TRBV2 to TRBJ1-4, with D uncertain. Germline V gene lookup returns CDR1 SNHLY and CDR2 FYNNEI. Trimming stripped 2 bases from V and 4 bases from J, with 14 bases between. This CDR3 region has 16 residues. The CDR3 sequence is CASSELLGNGNEKLFF. The CDR3 region has the DNA TGTGCCAGCAGTGAACTCCTAGGGAATGGTAATGAAAAACTGTTTTTT.

The CDR3 spells CASRELAGASKEQYF. DNA of the CDR3: TGTGCCAGCAGGGAGCTAGCGGGAGCATCTAAAGAGCAGTACTTC. The V call is TRBV7-3, the J call TRBJ2-7; 10 bases agree with TRBD2. V trimming: 6 bases; J trimming: 7 bases; junction bases outside the gene matches: 12. The V gene's germline CDR1 is SGHTA and CDR2 FQGTGA. The CDR3 length is 15 residues.

The chain recombines TRBV29-1 with TRBJ2-3; 10 nucleotides align to TRBD2. The ends lost 6 bases at V and 1 base at J; junction bases unmatched: 7. Germline V CDR1 and CDR2: SQVTM, ANQGSEA. This CDR3 comprises 15 residues. In nucleotides, the CDR3 is TGCAGCGTGGTGGGACTAGCGCCCCGCACAGATACGCAGTATTTT. This codes for CSVVGLAPRTDTQYF.

The J gene is TRBJ1-1, the V gene TRBV12-5; D is uncertain. Germline values: CDR1 LGHNT, CDR2 FRNRAP. V dropped 8 bases and J dropped 4 bases, with 14 bases sitting between them. The CDR3 extends over 13 amino acids. CDR3 DNA sequence: TGTGCTAGTATGTTAGAACCTTCCACTGAAGCTTTCTTT. Protein product: CASMLEPSTEAFF. Full variable domain (missing parts from reference TRBV12-5 and TRBJ1-1): DARVTQTPRHKVTEMGQEVTMRCQPILGHNTVFWYRQTMMQGLELLAYFRNRAPLDDSGMPKDRFSAEMPDATLATLKIQPSEPRDSAVYFCASMLEPSTEAFFGQGTRLTVV.